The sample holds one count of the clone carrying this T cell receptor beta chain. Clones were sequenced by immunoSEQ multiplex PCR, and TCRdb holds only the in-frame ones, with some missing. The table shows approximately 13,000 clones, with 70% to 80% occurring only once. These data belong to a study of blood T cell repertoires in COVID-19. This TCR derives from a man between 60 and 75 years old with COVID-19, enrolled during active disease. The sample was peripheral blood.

The CDR3 sequence: CASSARTGANQPQHF. CDR3 nucleotide sequence: TGTGCCAGCAGCGCCCGGACAGGGGCAAATCAGCCCCAGCATTTT. This sequence joins TRBV7-2 and TRBJ1-5; 9 bases align to TRBD1. In germline, CDR1 is SGHTA, CDR2 FQGNSA. The ends lost 5 bases at V and 4 bases at J; junction bases unmatched: 6. The CDR3 spans 15 residues.